This T cell receptor (beta chain) was recorded in a study of technical replicates of blood from four donors. Clones were sequenced by immunoSEQ multiplex PCR, and TCRdb holds only the in-frame ones, with some missing. The sample includes approximately 51,000 clones, 90% to 95% seen only once; the top ten take less than 5.5%. The J segment lost 8 bases and the V segment lost 0 bases, leaving 8 bases of the junction unmatched. This CDR3 comprises 15 residues. From germline, CDR1 is MNHEY and CDR2 SMNVEV (reference sequence). This TCR came from a human donor in good health. Some clones in this sample may be carry-over from other donors' samples. This rearrangement joins TRBV27 to TRBJ1-2; TRBD1 matches 8 bases. Sequenced sample: PBMCs. CDR3 nucleotides: TGTGCCAGCAGTTTATCGGGGCAGGGGGCAGGAGGCTACACCTTC. Amino acid sequence: CASSLSGQGAGGYTF.